This TCR beta chain was profiled in a study of CD8 T cells in ankylosing spondylitis listed by TCRdb under 2017. At the level of the whole study: T cell receptor beta repertoires were profiled in healthy donors and ankylosing spondylitis patients so that disease-linked TCR variants could be found. Peripheral blood samples were taken, and synovial fluid was additionally collected from ankylosing spondylitis patients. The full study cohort was made up of about 25 ankylosing spondylitis patients and 108 healthy donors.

Sequenced on an Illumina HiSeq 2500. Quantitative 5'-RACE with molecular barcodes was the method used to prepare the TCR beta libraries. Per the original workflow: Disease-linked TCR variants were identified with a new computational method built on a probabilistic model of VDJ rearrangement. TCRdb took the public reads, trimmed them with fastp at Q25, ran MiXCR for clone calling and kept in-frame beta chains. A single entry per CDR3 protein holds the most common genes and DNA from its merged rows. These V and J calls are TCRdb output, not the study's own analysis. For this sample there are 200,000 or so distinct CDR3 sequences; roughly 24% appear just once. The top ten clones comprise under 7% of the sample. This clonotype occurred many times. Its antigen is unknown. Base qualities are not provided; no much larger clone lies one nucleotide away. The CDR3 measures 15 amino acids from cysteine to phenylalanine. Only the CDR3 part of the read is kept: 45 bases, read in frame from the first base. CDR1 and CDR2, looked up from the germline V gene (reference sequence), are DFQATT and SNEGSKA. The trim is 6 bases for V and 2 bases for J, with a gap of 20 bases between the germline ends.

The paper as a whole reports these results and caveats: Some motif variants had previously been reported in the synovial fluid and blood of reactive arthritis patients, which suggests shared mechanisms of disease initiation. The disease-linked clones were reported as significantly enriched in matched synovial fluid samples from ankylosing spondylitis patients. The disease-linked clones showed a CD8+ phenotype and occurred at relatively low frequencies in peripheral blood. A TCR beta motif made up of several highly homologous amino acid variants appeared to be characteristic of blood from ankylosing spondylitis patients.

Sequencing was carried out using blood, either unsorted or a sorted T cell fraction (not recorded which). Recombination connected TRBV20-1 to TRBJ2-7; the D gene is perhaps TRBD1, on 7 matching bases. This TCR was recovered from a male donor with ankylosing spondylitis or in good health (not recorded which). The CDR3 region has the sequence CSANSGFQGAYEQYF. In nucleotide form, the sequence is TGCAGTGCAAATAGCGGTTTTCAGGGGGCCTACGAGCAGTACTTC.